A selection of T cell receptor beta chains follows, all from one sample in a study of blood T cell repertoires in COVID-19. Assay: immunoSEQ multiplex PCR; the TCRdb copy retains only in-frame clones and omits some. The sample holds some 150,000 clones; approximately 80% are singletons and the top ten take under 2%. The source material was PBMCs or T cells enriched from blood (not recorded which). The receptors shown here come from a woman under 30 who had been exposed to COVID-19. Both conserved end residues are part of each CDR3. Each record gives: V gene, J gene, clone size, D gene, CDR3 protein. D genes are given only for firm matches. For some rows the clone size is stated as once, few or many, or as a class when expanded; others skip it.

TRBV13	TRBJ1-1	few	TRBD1	CASSWRDSMNTEAFF
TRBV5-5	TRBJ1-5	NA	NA	CASSLGSLNQPQHF
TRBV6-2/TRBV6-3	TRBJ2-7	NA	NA	CASSPQHRSYEQYF
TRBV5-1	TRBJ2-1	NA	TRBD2	CASSLVGLARRRSYNEQFF
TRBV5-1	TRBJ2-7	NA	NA	CASNPLGGPYEQYF
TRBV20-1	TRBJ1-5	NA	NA	CSASTRQGISNQPQHF
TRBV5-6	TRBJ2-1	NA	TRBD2	CASSLVGTSDHEQFF
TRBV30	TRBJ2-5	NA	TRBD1	CAWGALIRGETQYF
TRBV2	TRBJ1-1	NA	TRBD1	CASSEAGQGNTEAFF
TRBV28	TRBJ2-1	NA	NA	CASKREYNEQFF
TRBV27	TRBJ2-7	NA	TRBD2	CATLGLAGGQYEQYF
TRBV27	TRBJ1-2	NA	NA	CASSLTGSYGYTF
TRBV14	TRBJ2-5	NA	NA	CASSQVAPGLETQYF
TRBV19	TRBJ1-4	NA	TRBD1	CASSDRTGGDLATNEKLFF
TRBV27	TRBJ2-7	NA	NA	CASSYYRVPYEQYF
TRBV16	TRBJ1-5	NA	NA	CASSQSRVGEGQPQHF
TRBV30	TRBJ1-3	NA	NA	CALFRTDSGNTIYF
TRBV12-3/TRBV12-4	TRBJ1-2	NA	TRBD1	CASSPTGGDGYTF
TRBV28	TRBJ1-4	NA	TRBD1	CASSLSTGGSEKLFF
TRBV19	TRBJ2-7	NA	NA	CASSIDVFGQGREQYF
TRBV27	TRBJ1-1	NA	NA	CASSLSAASNTEAFF
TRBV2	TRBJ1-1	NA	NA	CASSSGANTEAFF
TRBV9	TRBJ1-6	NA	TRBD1	CASSATGSNSPLHF
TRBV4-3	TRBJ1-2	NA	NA	CASSQAIGVVYGYTF
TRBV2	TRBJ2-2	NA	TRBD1	CASSEAGHLQGTGELFF
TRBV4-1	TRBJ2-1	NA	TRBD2	CASSQVAGFYNEQFF
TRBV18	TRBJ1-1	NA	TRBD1	CASSPQGQDTEAFF
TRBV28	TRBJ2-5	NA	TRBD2	CASSSEREVKKTQYF
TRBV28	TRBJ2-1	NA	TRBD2	CASIATGGCEQFF
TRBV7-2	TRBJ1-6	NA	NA	CASSSWGESPLHF
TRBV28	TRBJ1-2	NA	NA	CASSGVGYGYTF
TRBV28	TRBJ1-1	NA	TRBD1	CASSQGASMNTEAFF
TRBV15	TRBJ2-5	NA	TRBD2	CATSRDTGTNQETQYF
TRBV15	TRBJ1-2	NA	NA	CATSRDAVYGYTF
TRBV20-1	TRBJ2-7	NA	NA	CSASRGSYEQYF
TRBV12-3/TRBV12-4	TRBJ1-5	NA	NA	CASSLGSYQPQHF
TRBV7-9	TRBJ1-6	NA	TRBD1	CASSPPGQHNSPLHF
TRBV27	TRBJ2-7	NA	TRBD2	CASSSYLTSGRDEQYF
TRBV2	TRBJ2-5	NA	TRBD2	CASRRGASGRLKETQYF
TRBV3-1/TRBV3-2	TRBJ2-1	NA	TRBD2	CASSDLGTSGYNEQFF
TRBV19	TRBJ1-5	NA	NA	CATPGLNSNQPQHF
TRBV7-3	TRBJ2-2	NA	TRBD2	CASSLVPFSGSTGELFF
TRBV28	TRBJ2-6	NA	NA	CASSFLGAGANVLTF
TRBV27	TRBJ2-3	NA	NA	CASSQRRGYTGDTDTQYF
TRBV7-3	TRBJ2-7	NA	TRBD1	CASSSPGGEQYF
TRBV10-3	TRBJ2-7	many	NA	CAITRQRDYEQYF
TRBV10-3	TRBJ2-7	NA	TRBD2	CAIQTSGSHEQYF
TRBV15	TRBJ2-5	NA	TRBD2	CATSRGGGTSRETQYF
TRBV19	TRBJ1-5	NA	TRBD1	CASSITGGRDQPQHF
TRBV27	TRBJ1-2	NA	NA	CASSPRDGYYGYTF
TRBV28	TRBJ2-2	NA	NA	CAIDEEAGELFF
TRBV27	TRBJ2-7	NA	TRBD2	CASRLGLAGTYEQYF
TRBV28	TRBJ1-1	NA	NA	CASSPGTGQFEAFF
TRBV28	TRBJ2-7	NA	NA	CASSPVRRDEQYF
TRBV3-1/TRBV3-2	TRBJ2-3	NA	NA	CASSQDWRRDTQYF
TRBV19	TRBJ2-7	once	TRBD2	CASSSGLAGGEQYF
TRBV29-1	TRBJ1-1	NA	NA	CSVEAQAETEAFF